This T cell receptor beta chain is drawn from a study of blood T cell repertoires in COVID-19. Study as a whole: Samples taken during acute and convalescent COVID-19 were collected in the United States, Italy and Spain. Nucleic acid was either cDNA or gDNA, and it came from T cells, B-cell-depleted T cells, or PBMCs.

As handled by the study authors: Estimated nucleated cell counts came from reference gene primer amplification. Assay used: immunoSEQ multiplex PCR; TCRdb lists only in-frame clones, some missing. That table supplies the V and J calls and clone size; D and trimming were determined from the DNA. The sample consists of 140,000 to 150,000 clones, roughly 84% of them appearing once. This CDR3 region has 18 residues. Germline V CDR1 and CDR2: SGHTA, FQGNSA. The J segment lost 4 bases and the V segment lost 1 base, leaving 9 bases of the junction unmatched. The rearrangement links TRBV7-2 to TRBJ2-6, with TRBD1 identical over 8 bases. The specimen was peripheral blood. The sequence was collected from a human donor in a cohort sampled during active COVID-19. CDR3 region: CASSLGGRGRPGANVLTF. The DNA for the CDR3 is TGTGCCAGCAGCTTAGGCGGCAGGGGGCGGCCGGGGGCCAACGTCCTGACTTTC.